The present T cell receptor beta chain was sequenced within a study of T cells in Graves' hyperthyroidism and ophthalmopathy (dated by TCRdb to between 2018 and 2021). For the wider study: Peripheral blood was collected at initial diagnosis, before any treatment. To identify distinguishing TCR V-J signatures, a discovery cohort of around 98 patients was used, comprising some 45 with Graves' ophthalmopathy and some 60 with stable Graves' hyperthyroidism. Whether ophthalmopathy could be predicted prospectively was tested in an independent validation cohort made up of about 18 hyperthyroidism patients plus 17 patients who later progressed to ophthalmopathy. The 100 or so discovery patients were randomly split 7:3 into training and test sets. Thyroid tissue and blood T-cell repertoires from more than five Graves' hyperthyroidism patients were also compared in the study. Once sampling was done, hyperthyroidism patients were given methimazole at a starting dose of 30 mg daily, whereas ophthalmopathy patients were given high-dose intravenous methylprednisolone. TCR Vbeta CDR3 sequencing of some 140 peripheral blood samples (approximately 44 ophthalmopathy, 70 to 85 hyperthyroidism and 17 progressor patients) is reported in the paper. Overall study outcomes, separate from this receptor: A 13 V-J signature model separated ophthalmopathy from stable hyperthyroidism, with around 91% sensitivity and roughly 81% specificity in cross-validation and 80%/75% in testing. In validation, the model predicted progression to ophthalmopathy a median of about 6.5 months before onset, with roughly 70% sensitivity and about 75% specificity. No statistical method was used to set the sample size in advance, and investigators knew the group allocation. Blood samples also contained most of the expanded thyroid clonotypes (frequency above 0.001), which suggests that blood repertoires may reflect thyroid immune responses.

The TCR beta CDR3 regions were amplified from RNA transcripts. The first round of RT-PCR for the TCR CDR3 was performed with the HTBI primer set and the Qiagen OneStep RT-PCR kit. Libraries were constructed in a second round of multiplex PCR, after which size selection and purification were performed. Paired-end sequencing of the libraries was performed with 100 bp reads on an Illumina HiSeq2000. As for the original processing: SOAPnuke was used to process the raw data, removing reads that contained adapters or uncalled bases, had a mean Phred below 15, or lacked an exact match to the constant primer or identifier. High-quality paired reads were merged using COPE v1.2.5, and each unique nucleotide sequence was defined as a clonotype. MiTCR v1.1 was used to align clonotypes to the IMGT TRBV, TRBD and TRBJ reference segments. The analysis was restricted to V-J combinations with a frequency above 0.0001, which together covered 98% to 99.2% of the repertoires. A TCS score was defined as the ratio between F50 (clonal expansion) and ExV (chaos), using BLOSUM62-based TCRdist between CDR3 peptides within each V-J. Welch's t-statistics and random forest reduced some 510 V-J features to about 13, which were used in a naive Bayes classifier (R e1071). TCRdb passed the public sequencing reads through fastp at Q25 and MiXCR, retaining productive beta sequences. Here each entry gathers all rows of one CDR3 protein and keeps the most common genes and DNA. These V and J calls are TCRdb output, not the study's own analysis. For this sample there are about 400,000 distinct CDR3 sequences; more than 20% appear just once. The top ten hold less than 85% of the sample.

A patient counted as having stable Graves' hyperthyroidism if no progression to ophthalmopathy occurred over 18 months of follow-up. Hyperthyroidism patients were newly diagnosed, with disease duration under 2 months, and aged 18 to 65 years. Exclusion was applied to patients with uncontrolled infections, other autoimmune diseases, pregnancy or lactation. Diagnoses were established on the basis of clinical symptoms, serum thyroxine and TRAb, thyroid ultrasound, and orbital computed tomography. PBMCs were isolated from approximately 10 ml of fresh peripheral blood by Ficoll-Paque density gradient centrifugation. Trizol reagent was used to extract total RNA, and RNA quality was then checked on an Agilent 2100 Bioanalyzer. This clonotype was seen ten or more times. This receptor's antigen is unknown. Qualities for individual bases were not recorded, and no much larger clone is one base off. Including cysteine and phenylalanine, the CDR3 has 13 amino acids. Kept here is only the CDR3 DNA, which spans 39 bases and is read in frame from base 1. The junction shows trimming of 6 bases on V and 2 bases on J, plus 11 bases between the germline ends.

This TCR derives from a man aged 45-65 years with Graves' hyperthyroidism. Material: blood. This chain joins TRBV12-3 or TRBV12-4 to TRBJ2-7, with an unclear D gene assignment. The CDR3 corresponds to CASSGGGAYEQYF. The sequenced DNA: TGTGCCAGCAGCGGCGGTGGAGCCTACGAGCAGTACTTC.